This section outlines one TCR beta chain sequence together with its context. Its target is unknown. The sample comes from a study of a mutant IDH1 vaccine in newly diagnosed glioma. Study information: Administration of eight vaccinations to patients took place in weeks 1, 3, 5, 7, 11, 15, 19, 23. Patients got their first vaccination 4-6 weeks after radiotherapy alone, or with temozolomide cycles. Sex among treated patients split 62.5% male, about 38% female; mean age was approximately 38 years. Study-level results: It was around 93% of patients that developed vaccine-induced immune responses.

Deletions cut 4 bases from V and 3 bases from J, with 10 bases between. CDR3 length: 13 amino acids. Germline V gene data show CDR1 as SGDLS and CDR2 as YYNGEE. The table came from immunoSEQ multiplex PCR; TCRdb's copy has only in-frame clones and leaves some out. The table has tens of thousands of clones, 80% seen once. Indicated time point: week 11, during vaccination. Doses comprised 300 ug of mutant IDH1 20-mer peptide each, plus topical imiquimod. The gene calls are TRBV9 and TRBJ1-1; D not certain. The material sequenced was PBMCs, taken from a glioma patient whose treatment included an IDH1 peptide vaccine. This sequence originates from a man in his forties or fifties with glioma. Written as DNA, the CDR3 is TGTGCCAGCAGCACCCAAAGTGACACTGAAGCTTTCTTT. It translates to CASSTQSDTEAFF. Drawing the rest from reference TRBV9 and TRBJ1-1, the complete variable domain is DSGVTQTPKHLITATGQRVTLRCSPRSGDLSVYWYQQSLDQGLQFLIQYYNGEERAKGNILERFSAQQFPDLHSELNLSSLELGDSALYFCASSTQSDTEAFFGQGTRLTVV.